The 7 T cell receptor beta chains presented below share a single source sample, sequenced in a study of shared clonotypes between healthy human individuals. The repertoire was sequenced with immunoSEQ multiplex PCR; TCRdb's copy has only in-frame clones and lacks some. The sample holds around 1.5 million clones, 98% seen once. The source material was naive CD4+ T cells sorted from blood. Sample subset: CD45RA+ positively selected. The receptors originated from a man aged 25 to 40 in good health.

CDR3 bases: TGCAGCGTCGCGGACAGTAACACCTATGGCTACACCTTC. Amino acids: CSVADSNTYGYTF. The V and J genes are TRBV29-1 and TRBJ1-2, with D possibly being TRBD1 (6 bases). CDR1 SQVTM and CDR2 ANQGSEA come from the germline V gene. The ends were cut back, 6 bases at V and 4 bases at J, with 15 bases in the middle. The CDR3 contains 13 residues.

This chain links TRBV5-1 with TRBJ2-5, with 7 bases fitting TRBD1. The V gene end was trimmed by 4 bases and the J gene end by 1 base; junction bases not matched to a gene: 4. In germline, CDR1 is SGHRS, CDR2 YFSETQ. CDR3 length: 14 amino acids. The CDR3 DNA reads as TGCGCCAGCAGCACGGGACAGACCCAAGAGACCCAGTACTTC. Translation: CASSTGQTQETQYF.

The gene calls are TRBV19 and TRBJ2-2; 11 nucleotides match TRBD2. The trim removed 1 base at V and 6 bases at J, leaving 4 bases unmatched. The germline gives CDR1 LNHDA, CDR2 SQIVND (reference sequence). The CDR3 is 16 amino acids. The CDR3 region is CASSIGLAGGPGELFF. The CDR3, as DNA: TGTGCCAGTAGTATAGGGCTAGCGGGAGGTCCCGGGGAGCTGTTTTTT.

This chain uses TRBV10-2 with TRBJ2-7, with 14 bases identical to TRBD2. The CDR3 runs to 17 residues. The junction had 9 bases not matched to a gene; V was cut back by 8 bases and J by 0 bases. CDR1 and CDR2 (germline): WSHSY, SAAADI. CDR3 sequence (DNA): TGCGCCAGCGTAGTGGGACTAGCGGGGGTGAGCTCCTACGAGCAGTACTTC. It encodes CASVVGLAGVSSYEQYF.

This chain joins TRBV7-9 and TRBJ2-5; TRBD2 aligns across 13 bases. The CDR3 extends over 15 amino acids. V was clipped by 1 base and J by 8 bases; unmatched bases: 4. The germline V gene has CDR1 SEHNR and CDR2 FQNEAQ (reference sequence). CDR3 nucleotides: TGTGCCAGCAGCTTAGTAGGGACTAGCGGGACAACCCAGTACTTC. Encoded protein: CASSLVGTSGTTQYF.

This clone has a single count. The V call is TRBV5-1, the J call TRBJ1-5; D not certain. The CDR3 loop spans 16 amino acids. Trimming shortened V by 1 base and J by 0 bases, and 11 bases separated the two germline ends. Germline loops: CDR1 SGHRS, CDR2 YFSETQ. CDR3 coding DNA: TGCGCCAGCAGCTTGACCGGCCGAAATAGCAATCAGCCCCAGCATTTT. It yields the protein CASSLTGRNSNQPQHF.

This clone was observed once. The chain combines TRBV20-1 with TRBJ2-2; D call uncertain. Trimming removed 3 bases from V and 8 bases from J, with 7 bases in between. This CDR3 region has 11 residues. Germline V gene lookup returns CDR1 DFQATT and CDR2 SNEGSKA (reference sequence). CDR3 protein: CSASGMGELFF. For the CDR3, the DNA is TGCAGTGCTAGTGGGATGGGGGAGCTGTTTTTT.